This T cell receptor (beta chain) was profiled in a study of T-cell memory formation after mild COVID-19. The study, taken as a whole, reports: Later expanders leaned toward CD4+, whereas clones contracting from day 15 to 85 were balanced CD4/CD8. Clones which contracted sat mainly in CM and EM if CD4+, and in EMRA if CD8+.

Germline values: CDR1 SGHRS, CDR2 YFSETQ. The CDR3 sequence is 13 residues long. Trimming took off 0 bases at V and 6 bases at J, with 7 bases between the two ends. 5'RACE with constant-segment primers built TCRalpha and TCRbeta cDNA libraries with UMIs. TCRdb called the 5' RACE reads again in MiXCR, with one record for every CDR3 protein. This sample has 190,000 or so distinct CDR3 sequences, with over 9.5% found just once. This clonotype was detected a few times. Antigen unknown. The clonotype comes from a young man who had mild COVID-19 (a few samples of this study predate the infection). Cell type and time point are not known. Material for sequencing was PBMCs or a T cell subset sorted from them (not recorded which). The chain links TRBV5-1 to TRBJ1-5; D may be TRBD1 (5 bases). CDR3: CASSLEGTQPQHF. CDR3 nucleotides: TGCGCCAGCAGCTTGGAGGGGACTCAGCCCCAGCATTTT.